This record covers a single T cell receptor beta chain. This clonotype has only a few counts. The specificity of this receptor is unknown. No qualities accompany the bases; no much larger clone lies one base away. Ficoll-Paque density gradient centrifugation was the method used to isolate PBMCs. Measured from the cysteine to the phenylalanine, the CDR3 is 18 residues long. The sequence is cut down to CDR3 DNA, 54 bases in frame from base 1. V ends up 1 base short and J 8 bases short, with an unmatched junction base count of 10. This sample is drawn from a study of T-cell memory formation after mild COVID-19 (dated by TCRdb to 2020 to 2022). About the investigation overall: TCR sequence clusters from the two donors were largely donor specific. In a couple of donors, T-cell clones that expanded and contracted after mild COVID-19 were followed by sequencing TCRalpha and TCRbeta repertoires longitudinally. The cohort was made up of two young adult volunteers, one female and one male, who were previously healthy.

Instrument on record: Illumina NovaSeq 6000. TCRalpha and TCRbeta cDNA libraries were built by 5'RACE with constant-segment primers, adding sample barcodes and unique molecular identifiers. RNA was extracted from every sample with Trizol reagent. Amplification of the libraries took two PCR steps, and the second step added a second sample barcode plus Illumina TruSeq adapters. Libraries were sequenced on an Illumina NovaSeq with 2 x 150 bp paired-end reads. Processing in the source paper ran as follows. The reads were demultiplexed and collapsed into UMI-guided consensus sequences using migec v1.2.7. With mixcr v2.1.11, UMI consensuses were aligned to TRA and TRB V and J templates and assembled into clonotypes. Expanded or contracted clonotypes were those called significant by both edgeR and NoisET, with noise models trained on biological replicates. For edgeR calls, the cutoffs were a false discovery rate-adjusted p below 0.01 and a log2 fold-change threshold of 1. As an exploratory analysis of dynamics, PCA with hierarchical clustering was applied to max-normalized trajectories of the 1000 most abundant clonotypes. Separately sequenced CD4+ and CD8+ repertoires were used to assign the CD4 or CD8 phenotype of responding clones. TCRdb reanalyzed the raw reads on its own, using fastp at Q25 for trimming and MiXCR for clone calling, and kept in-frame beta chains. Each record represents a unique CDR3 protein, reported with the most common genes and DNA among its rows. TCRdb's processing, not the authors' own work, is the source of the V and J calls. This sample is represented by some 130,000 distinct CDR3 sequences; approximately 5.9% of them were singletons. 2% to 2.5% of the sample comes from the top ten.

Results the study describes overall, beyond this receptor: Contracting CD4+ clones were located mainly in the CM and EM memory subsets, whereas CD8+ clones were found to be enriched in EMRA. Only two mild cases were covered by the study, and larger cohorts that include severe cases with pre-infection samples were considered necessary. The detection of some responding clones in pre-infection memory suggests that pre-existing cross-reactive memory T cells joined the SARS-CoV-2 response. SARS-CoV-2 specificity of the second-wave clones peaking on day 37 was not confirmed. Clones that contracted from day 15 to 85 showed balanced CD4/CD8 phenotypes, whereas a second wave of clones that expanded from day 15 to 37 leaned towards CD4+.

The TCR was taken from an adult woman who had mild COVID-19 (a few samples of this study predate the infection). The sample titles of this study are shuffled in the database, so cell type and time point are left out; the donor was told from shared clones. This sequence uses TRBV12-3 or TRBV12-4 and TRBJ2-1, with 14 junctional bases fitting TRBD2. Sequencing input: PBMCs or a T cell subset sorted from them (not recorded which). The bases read TGTGCCAGCAGTTTAGAGGGGATGACTAGCGGGAGGGCCGATGAGCAGTTCTTC. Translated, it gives CASSLEGMTSGRADEQFF.